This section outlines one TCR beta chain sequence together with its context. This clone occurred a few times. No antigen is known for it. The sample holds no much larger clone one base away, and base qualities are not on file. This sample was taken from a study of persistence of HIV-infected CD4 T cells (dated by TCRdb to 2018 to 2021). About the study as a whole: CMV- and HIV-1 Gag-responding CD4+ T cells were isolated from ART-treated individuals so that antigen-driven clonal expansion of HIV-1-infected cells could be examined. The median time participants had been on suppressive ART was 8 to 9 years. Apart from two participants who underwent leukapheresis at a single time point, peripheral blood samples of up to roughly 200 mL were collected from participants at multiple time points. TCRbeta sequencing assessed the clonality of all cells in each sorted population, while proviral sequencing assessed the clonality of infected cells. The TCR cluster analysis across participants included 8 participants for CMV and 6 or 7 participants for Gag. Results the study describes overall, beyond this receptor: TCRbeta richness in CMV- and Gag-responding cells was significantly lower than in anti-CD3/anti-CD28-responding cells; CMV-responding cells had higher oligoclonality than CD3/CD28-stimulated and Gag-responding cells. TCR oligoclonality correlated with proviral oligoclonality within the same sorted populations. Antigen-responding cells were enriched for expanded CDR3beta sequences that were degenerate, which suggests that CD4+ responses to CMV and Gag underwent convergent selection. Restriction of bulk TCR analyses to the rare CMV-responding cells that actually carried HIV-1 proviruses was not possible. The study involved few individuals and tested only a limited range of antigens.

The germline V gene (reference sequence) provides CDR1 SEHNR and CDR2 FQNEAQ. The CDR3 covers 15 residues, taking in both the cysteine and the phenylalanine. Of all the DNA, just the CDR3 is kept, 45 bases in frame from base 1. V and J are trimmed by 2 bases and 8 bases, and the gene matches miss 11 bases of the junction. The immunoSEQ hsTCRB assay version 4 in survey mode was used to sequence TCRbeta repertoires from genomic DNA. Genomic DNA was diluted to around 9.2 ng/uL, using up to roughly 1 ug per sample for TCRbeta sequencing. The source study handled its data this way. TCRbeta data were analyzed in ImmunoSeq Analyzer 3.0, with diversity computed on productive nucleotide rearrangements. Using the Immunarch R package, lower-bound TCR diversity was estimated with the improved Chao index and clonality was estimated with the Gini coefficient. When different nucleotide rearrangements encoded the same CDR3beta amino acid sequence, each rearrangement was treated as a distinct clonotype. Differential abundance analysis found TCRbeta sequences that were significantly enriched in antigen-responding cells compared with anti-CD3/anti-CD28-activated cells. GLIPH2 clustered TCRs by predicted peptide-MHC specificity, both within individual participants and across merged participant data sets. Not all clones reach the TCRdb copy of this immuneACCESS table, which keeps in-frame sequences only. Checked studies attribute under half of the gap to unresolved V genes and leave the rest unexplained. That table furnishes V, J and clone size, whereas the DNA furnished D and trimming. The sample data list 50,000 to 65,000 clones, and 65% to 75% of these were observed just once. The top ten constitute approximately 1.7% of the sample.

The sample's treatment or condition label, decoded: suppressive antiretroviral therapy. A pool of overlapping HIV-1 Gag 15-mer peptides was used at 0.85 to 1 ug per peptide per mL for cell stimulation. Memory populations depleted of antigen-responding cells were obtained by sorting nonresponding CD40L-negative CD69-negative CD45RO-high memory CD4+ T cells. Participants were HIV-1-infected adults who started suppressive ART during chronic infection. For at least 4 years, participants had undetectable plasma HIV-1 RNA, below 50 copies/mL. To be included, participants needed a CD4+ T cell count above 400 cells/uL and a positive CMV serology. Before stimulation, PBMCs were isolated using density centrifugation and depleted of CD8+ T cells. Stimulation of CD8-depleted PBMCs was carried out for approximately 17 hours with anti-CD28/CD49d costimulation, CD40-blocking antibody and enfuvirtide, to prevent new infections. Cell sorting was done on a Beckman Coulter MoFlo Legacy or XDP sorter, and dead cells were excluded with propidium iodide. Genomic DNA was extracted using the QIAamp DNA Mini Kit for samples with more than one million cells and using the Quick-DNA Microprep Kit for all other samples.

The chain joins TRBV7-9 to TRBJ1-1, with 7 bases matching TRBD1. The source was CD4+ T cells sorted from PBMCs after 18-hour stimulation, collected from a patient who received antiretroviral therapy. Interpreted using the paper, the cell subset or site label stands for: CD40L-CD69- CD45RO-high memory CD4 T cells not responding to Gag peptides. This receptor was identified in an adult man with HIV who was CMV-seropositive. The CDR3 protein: CASSLLGGHQQEAFF. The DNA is TGTGCCAGCAGCTTATTAGGGGGCCATCAACAAGAAGCTTTCTTT.